The 19 T cell receptor beta chains presented below share a single source sample, sequenced in a study of cytomegalovirus exposure and HLA in healthy donors. The PCR employed 60 Vbeta primers together with 13 Jbeta primers. Here immunoSEQ multiplex PCR was the method, and the copy in TCRdb shows in-frame clones only, minus some. The sample has roughly 93,000 clones; over 60% are singletons. The sequencing input was PBMCs. All receptors derive from a human donor in good health.

This chain uses TRBV19 with TRBJ2-7, with a tentative D call TRBD1 (6 bases). The CDR3 extends over 13 amino acids. Germline V gene sequence: CDR1 LNHDA, CDR2 SQIVND (reference sequence). Trimming left V 7 bases short and J 1 base short, with 11 bases between. CDR3 amino acids: CASKTQGSYEQYF. DNA of the CDR3: TGTGCCAGTAAGACACAGGGATCCTACGAGCAGTACTTC. The variable domain in full, completed from reference TRBV19 and TRBJ2-7, reads DGGITQSPKYLFRKEGQNVTLSCEQNLNHDAMYWYRQDPGQGLRLIYYSQIVNDFQKGDIAEGYSVSREKKESFPLTVTSAQKNPTAFYLCASKTQGSYEQYFGPGTRLTVT.

The rearrangement joins TRBV27 to TRBJ2-7; 8 nucleotides line up with TRBD2. The CDR3 length is 14 residues. Trimming removed 2 bases from V and 0 bases from J; junction bases left unmatched: 0. In germline, CDR1 is MNHEY, CDR2 SMNVEV (reference sequence). The DNA of the CDR3 is TGTGCCAGCAGTTTAGGGACTAGCTCCTACGAGCAGTACTTC. Protein product: CASSLGTSSYEQYF.

The V gene is TRBV6-5, the J gene TRBJ2-2; 7 nucleotides agree with TRBD1. The germline V gene encodes CDR1 MNHEY and CDR2 SVGAGI. J lost 0 bases, V lost 2 bases, and 3 bases had no gene match. The CDR3 totals 16 residues. This CDR3 is CASSYPGQSNTGELFF. The CDR3 nucleotides read TGTGCCAGCAGTTACCCGGGACAGTCGAACACCGGGGAGCTGTTTTTT.

The chain combines TRBV29-1 with TRBJ2-5; possibly TRBD1 for D (6 bases). The V gene's germline CDR1 is SQVTM and CDR2 ANQGSEA. Trimming stripped 4 bases from V and 4 bases from J, with 16 bases between. The CDR3 extends over 14 amino acids. CDR3 sequence reads: CSVVPQGHPETQYF. As DNA, the CDR3 is TGCAGCGTTGTTCCGCAGGGACACCCAGAGACCCAGTACTTC.

This chain joins TRBV1 and TRBJ2-5; the tabulated D call, TRBD2, remains unverified against the DNA. TRBV1 is listed as a pseudogene. This CDR3 is built from 12 residues. The CDR3 is CTSSQEGGRRYF. CDR3 nucleotide sequence: TGCACCAGCAGCCAAGAAGGCGGGAGACGGTACTTC.

This sequence joins TRBV21-1 and TRBJ2-2; the table's D call of TRBD2 was not tested on the DNA. TRBV21-1 constitutes a pseudogene. The CDR3 sequence is 15 residues long. The CDR3 DNA reads TGTGCCAGCAAGCGTCACTCCATGAGAGCCGGGGAGCTGTTTTTT. Protein sequence: CASKRHSMRAGELFF.

The chain combines TRBV9 with TRBJ2-3; D might be TRBD1 (6 bases). V gave up 4 bases and J gave up 9 bases, with 12 bases separating them. The germline CDR1 and CDR2 sequences are SGDLS and YYNGEE. The CDR3 has 12 amino acids. The CDR3 DNA sequence: TGTGCCAGCAGCCCGCAGGGGAGCACGCAGTATTTT. Protein product: CASSPQGSTQYF.

The V call is TRBV5-1, the J call TRBJ2-7; 10 bases match TRBD1. The CDR3 consists of 14 residues. Trimming removed 3 bases from V and 7 bases from J; junction bases left unmatched: 7. The V gene's germline CDR1 is SGHRS and CDR2 YFSETQ. Here the CDR3 DNA reads TGCGCCAGCAGCTGGGACAGGGGCTGGGGGGAGCAGTACTTC. Translating gives CASSWDRGWGEQYF.

To note about this clone: A junction end diverges from the germline sequence, so it may reflect a read error. The CDR3 bases are TGTTCCAGCAGCTTAGCCCGGGAGAAGCAGTATTTT. Residues: CSSSLAREKQYF. The V call is TRBV7-9, the J call TRBJ2-3, with a tentative D call TRBD2 (6 bases). This CDR3 region has 12 residues. Germline values: CDR1 SEHNR, CDR2 FQNEAQ (reference sequence). The entire variable domain, with the rest obtained from reference TRBV7-9 and TRBJ2-3, is as follows: DTGVSQNPRHKITKRGQNVTFRCDPISEHNRLYWYRQTLGQGPEFLTYFQNEAQLEKSRLLSDRFSAERPKGSFSTLEIQRTEQGDSAMYLCSSSLAREKQYFGPGTRLTVL.

The chain carries TRBV30 and TRBJ1-5, with D possibly TRBD1 on 5 matching bases. This CDR3 is built from 14 residues. Germline V gene sequence: CDR1 GTSNPN, CDR2 SVGIG (reference sequence). V was cut by 0 bases and J by 3 bases, with 9 bases left in between. The CDR3 coding sequence is TGTGCCTGGAGTGTGGGGCAGATCAATCAGCCCCAGCATTTT. It specifies CAWSVGQINQPQHF.

The chain uses TRBV10-2 and TRBJ2-1, with 8 bases fitting TRBD2. The CDR3 is made up of 18 amino acids. CDR1 and CDR2 (germline): WSHSY, SAAADI. With V trimmed by 2 bases and J by 0 bases, 9 bases remained unmatched. This CDR3 is CASSEDRVAGNSYNEQFF. The DNA of the CDR3 is TGCGCCAGCAGTGAGGACCGCGTAGCGGGAAACTCCTACAATGAGCAGTTCTTC.

The genes are TRBV30 and TRBJ2-1; no definite D call. Germline CDR1 reads GTSNPN; CDR2 reads SVGIG (reference sequence). V was clipped by 0 bases and J by 0 bases, with 12 bases between them. The CDR3 length is 16 residues. The CDR3, as DNA: TGTGCCTGGAGTGTACGACGGAGCCCCTCCTACAATGAGCAGTTCTTC. The encoded protein is CAWSVRRSPSYNEQFF.

The rearrangement joins TRBV9 to TRBJ2-3; TRBD1 might be the D (6 bases). This CDR3 has 15 residues. The germline V and J ends were trimmed by 4 bases and 1 base, with 13 bases remaining between them. Germline V lookup: CDR1 SGDLS, CDR2 YYNGEE. CDR3 in DNA: TGTGCCAGCAGCCCCCAGACAGGAGGCACAGATACGCAGTATTTT. Protein: CASSPQTGGTDTQYF.

The chain links TRBV2 to TRBJ2-7; 8 nucleotides align to TRBD2. The V segment lost 1 base and the J segment 7 bases; nucleotides outside the gene matches: 9. The CDR3 loop spans 15 amino acids. Per the germline V gene, CDR1 is SNHLY and CDR2 is FYNNEI. The CDR3 loop reads CASSEVSGSSGEQYF. In DNA form, the CDR3 reads TGTGCCAGCAGTGAAGTGAGCGGGAGTTCTGGTGAGCAGTACTTC.

The rearrangement joins TRBV4-1 to TRBJ1-4; 7 positions agree with TRBD1. The CDR3 length is 15 residues. Germline-derived CDR1 and CDR2 are MGHRA and YSYEKL. Losses at the gene ends were 2 bases for V and 4 bases for J; bases not matched to a gene: 4. The CDR3 here is CASSQTGTDNEKLFF. CDR3 coding DNA: TGCGCCAGCAGCCAAACCGGGACAGATAATGAAAAACTGTTTTTT.

V and J are TRBV6-5 and TRBJ2-7; TRBD1 is a possible D gene (6 bases). Germline CDR1 and CDR2: MNHEY and SVGAGI. V was shortened by 4 bases and J by 3 bases, with 10 bases between the two germline ends. CDR3 size: 13 residues. The CDR3 loop reads CASSSQGSYEQYF. The CDR3 bases are TGTGCCAGCAGTTCACAGGGCAGCTACGAGCAGTACTTC.

The V and J genes are TRBV7-9 and TRBJ1-2; D is uncertain. Germline CDR1 is SEHNR and CDR2 is FQNEAQ (reference sequence). The CDR3 length is 15 residues. Trimming left V 2 bases short and J 7 bases short, with 17 bases between. The CDR3 is CASSLMAATTRGYTF. CDR3 sequence (DNA): TGTGCCAGCAGCTTAATGGCGGCTACCACGCGTGGCTACACCTTC.

The V call is TRBV25-1, the J call TRBJ1-2, with 7 bases that match TRBD1. Germline loops: CDR1 MGHDK, CDR2 SYGVNS. Losses at the gene ends were 4 bases for V and 4 bases for J; bases not matched to a gene: 15. CDR3 size: 17 residues. The CDR3 is CASSVNWNRGGFYGYTF. As DNA, the CDR3 is TGTGCCAGCAGTGTCAACTGGAACAGGGGTGGTTTCTATGGCTACACCTTC.

This clone is deemed medium-sized. This chain joins TRBV5-6 and TRBJ1-1; tentatively, D is TRBD1 (6 bases). Deletions cut 4 bases from V and 1 base from J, with 8 bases between. Germline CDR1 reads SGHDT; CDR2 reads YYEEEE. CDR3 length: 13 amino acids. The CDR3 DNA reads TGTGCCAGCAGCAAGGGGGAGAACACTGAAGCTTTCTTT. Translating gives CASSKGENTEAFF.